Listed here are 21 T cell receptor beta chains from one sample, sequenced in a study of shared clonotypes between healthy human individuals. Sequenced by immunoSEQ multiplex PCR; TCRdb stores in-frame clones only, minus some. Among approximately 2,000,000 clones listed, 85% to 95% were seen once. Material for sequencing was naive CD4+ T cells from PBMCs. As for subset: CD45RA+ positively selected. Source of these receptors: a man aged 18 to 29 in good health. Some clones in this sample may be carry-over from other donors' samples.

Written as DNA, the CDR3 is TGTGCCAGCAGCCCCAGTGAAGAGGTGGGTGGCTACACCTTC. This translates into CASSPSEEVGGYTF. J is TRBJ1-2 and V is TRBV5-5; D is uncertain. This CDR3 spans 14 amino acids. The germline CDR1 and CDR2 sequences are SGHKS and YYEKEE (reference sequence). The V end was cut by 4 bases, the J end by 7 bases, with 17 bases between.

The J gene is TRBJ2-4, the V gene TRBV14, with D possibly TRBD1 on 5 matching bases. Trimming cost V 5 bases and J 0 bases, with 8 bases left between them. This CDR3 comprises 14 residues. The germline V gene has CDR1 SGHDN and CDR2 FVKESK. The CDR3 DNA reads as TGTGCCAGCAGCAGGACACTAGCCAAAAACATTCAGTACTTC. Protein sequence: CASSRTLAKNIQYF. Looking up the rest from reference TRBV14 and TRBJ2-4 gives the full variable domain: EAGVTQFPSHSVIEKGQTVTLRCDPISGHDNLYWYRRVMGKEIKFLLHFVKESKQDESGMPNNRFLAERTGGTYSTLKVQPAELEDSGVYFCASSRTLAKNIQYFGAGTRLSVL.

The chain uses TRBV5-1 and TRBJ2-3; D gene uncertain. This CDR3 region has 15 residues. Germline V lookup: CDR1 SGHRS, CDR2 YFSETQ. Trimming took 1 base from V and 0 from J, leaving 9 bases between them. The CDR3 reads CASSLPASSTDTQYF. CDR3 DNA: TGCGCCAGCAGCTTGCCGGCTTCTAGCACAGATACGCAGTATTTT.

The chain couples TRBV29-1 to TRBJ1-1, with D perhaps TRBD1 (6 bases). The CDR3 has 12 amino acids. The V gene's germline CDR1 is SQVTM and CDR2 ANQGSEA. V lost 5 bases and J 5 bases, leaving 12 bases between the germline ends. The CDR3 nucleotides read TGCAGCGTTCATCAGGGGCGGACTGAAGCTTTCTTT. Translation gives CSVHQGRTEAFF.

CDR3 protein: CASSYLKRETQYF. The CDR3 DNA sequence: TGTGCCAGCAGTTACCTGAAGAGAGAGACCCAGTACTTC. V usage is TRBV6-5 and J usage is TRBJ2-5; D is undetermined. Germline CDR1 and CDR2: MNHEY and SVGAGI. Trimming removed 2 bases at V and 4 bases at J, with 8 bases between. The CDR3 runs to 13 residues.

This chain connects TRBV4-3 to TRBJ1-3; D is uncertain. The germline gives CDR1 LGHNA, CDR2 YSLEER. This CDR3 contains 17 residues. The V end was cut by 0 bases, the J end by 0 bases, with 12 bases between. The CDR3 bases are TGCGCCAGCAGCCAAGATTTTCGGGGAAGCTCTGGAAACACCATATATTTT. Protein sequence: CASSQDFRGSSGNTIYF.

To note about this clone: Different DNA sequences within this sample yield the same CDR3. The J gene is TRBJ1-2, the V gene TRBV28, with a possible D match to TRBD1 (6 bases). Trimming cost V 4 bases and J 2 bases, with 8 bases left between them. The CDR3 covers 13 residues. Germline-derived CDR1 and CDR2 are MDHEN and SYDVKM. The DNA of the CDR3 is TGTGCCAGCAGTTCGGGACAAAACTATGGCTACACCTTC. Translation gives CASSSGQNYGYTF.

The CDR3 DNA follows: TGTGCCAGCAGCTCCCGGGAAAGGATCACTGAAGCTTTCTTT. Translated, it gives CASSSRERITEAFF. The chain carries TRBV5-5 and TRBJ1-1, with no clear D. This CDR3 is 14 amino acids long. Germline assignment: CDR1 SGHKS and CDR2 YYEKEE (reference sequence). Trimming left V 3 bases short and J 4 bases short, with 13 bases between.

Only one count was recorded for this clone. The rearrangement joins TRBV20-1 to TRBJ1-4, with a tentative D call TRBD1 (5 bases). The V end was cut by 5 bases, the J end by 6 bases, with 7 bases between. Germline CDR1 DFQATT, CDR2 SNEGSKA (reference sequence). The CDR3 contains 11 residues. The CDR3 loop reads CSALGDEKLFF. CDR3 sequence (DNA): TGCAGTGCTTTGGGGGATGAAAAACTGTTTTTT.

CDR3 in amino acids: CASTNGPRYEQYF. The CDR3 nucleotides read TGTGCCAGCACCAACGGACCCCGTTACGAGCAGTACTTC. J is TRBJ2-7 and V is TRBV28; D call uncertain. The germline V gene has CDR1 MDHEN and CDR2 SYDVKM. The CDR3 covers 13 residues. The V end was cut by 7 bases, the J end by 4 bases, with 14 bases between.

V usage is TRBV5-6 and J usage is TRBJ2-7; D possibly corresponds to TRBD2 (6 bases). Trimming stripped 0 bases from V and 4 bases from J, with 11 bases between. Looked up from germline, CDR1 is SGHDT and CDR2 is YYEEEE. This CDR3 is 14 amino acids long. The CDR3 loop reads CASSLGRGGYEQYF. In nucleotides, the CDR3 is TGTGCCAGCAGCTTGGGGAGGGGTGGGTACGAGCAGTACTTC.

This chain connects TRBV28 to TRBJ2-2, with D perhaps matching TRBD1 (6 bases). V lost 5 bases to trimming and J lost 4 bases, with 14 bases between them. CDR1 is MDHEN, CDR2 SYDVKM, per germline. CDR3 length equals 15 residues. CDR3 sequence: CASSPTPGVTGELFF. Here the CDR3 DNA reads TGTGCCAGCAGTCCCACCCCAGGGGTCACCGGGGAGCTGTTTTTT. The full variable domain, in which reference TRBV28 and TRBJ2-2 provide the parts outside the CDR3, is DVKVTQSSRYLVKRTGEKVFLECVQDMDHENMFWYRQDPGLGLRLIYFSYDVKMKEKGDIPEGYSVSREKKERFSLILESASTNQTSMYLCASSPTPGVTGELFFGEGSRLTVL.

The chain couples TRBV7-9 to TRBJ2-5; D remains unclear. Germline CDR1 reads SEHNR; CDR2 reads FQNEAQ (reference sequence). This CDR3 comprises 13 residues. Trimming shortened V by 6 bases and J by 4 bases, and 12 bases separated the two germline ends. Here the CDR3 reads CASSPDFGETQYF. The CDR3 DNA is TGTGCCAGCAGTCCAGACTTTGGAGAGACCCAGTACTTC. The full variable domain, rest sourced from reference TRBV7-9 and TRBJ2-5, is DTGVSQNPRHKITKRGQNVTFRCDPISEHNRLYWYRQTLGQGPEFLTYFQNEAQLEKSRLLSDRFSAERPKGSFSTLEIQRTEQGDSAMYLCASSPDFGETQYFGPGTRLLVL.

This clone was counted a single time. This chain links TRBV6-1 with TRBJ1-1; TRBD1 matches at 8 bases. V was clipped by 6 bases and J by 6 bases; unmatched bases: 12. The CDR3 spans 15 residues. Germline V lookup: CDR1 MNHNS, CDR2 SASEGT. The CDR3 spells CASSADRASYAEAFF. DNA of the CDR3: TGTGCCAGCAGCGCGGACAGGGCGAGTTATGCTGAAGCTTTCTTT.

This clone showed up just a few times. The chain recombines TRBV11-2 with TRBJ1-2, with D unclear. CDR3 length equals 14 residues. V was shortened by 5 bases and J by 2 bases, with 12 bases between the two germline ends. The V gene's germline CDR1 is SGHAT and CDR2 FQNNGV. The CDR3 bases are TGTGCCAGCAGCCCCCCCGGTCCCAACTATGGCTACACCTTC. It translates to CASSPPGPNYGYTF.

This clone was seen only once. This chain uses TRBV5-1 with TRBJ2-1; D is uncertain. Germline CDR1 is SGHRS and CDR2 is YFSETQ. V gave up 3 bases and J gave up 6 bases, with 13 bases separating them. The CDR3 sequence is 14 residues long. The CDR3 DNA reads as TGCGCCAGCAGCTACGGTGGGCAGTCCAATGAGCAGTTCTTC. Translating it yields CASSYGGQSNEQFF.

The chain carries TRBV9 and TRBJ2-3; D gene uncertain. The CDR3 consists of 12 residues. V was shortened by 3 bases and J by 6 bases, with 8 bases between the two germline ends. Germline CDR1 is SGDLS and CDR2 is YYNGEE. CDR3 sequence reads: CASSADGDTQYF. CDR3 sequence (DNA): TGTGCCAGCAGCGCAGACGGGGATACGCAGTATTTT.

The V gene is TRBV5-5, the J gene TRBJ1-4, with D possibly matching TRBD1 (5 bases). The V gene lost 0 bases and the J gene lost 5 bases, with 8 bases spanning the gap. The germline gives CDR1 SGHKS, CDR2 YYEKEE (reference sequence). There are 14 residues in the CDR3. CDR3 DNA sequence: TGTGCCAGCAGCTTGGACAGGTGGAATGAAAAACTGTTTTTT. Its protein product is CASSLDRWNEKLFF.

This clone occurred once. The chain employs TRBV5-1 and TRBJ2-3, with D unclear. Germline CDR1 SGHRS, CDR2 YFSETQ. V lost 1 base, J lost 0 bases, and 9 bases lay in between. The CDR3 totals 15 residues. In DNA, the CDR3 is TGCGCCAGCAGCTTGTTGACTGCTAGCACAGATACGCAGTATTTT. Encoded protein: CASSLLTASTDTQYF.

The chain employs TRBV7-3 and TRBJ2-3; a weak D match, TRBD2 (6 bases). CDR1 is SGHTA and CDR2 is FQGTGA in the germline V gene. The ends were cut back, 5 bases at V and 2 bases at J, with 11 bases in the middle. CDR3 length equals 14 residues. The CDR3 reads CASSRDFNTDTQYF. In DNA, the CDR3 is TGTGCCAGCAGCCGGGACTTCAACACAGATACGCAGTATTTT.

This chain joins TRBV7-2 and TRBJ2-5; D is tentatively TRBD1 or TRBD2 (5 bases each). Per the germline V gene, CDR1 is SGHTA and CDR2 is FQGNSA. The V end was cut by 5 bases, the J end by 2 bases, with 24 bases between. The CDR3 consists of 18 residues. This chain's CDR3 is CASSRRAPGTERQETQYF. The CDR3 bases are TGTGCCAGCAGCAGAAGGGCGCCCGGGACGGAAAGACAAGAGACCCAGTACTTC.